This section outlines one T cell receptor (beta chain) sequence together with its context. Other DNA sequences within the sample encode an identical CDR3. Original analysis: Estimation of nucleated cell counts relied on the amplification of reference gene primers. Repertoires were generated with immunoSEQ multiplex PCR, while TCRdb's copy carries only in-frame clones and drops some. V and J calls and clone size come straight from that table; D and trimming were deduced from the DNA. The data contain around 140,000 clones, around 88% of them singletons. This sample was included in a study of blood T cell repertoires in COVID-19. Study-level information: The United States, Italy and Spain supplied acute and convalescent COVID-19 samples. Nucleic acid was either cDNA or gDNA, and it came from T cells, B-cell-depleted T cells, or PBMCs.

Germline CDR1 LNHDA, CDR2 SQIVND (reference sequence). This CDR3 has 14 amino acids. Trimming took off 3 bases at V and 1 base at J, with 6 bases between the two ends. The receptor comes from a man aged 45 to 65 with active or convalescent COVID-19. The sample was peripheral blood. This chain uses TRBV19 with TRBJ2-2; D gene ambiguous. The CDR3 sequence: CASSIRRNTGELFF. As DNA, the CDR3 is TGTGCCAGTAGTATCCGCAGGAACACCGGGGAGCTGTTTTTT.